This passage covers 18 T cell receptor beta chains from one sample sequenced in a study of blood T cell repertoires in COVID-19. Measured with immunoSEQ multiplex PCR; TCRdb has only the in-frame clones, and not every one. This table holds more than 110,000 clones, under 85% found once. Sequenced sample: PBMCs or T cells enriched from blood (not recorded which). The receptors shown here come from a young woman who had been exposed to COVID-19.

The V gene is TRBV7-3, the J gene TRBJ2-2; tentative D call: TRBD2 (5 bases). The CDR3 loop spans 15 amino acids. The germline V gene has CDR1 SGHTA and CDR2 FQGTGA. The V and J ends lost 2 bases and 2 bases respectively, with 9 bases between them. The CDR3 protein is CASSLRGINTGELFF. CDR3 nucleotide sequence: TGTGCCAGCAGCTTACGAGGGATTAACACCGGGGAGCTGTTTTTT.

The J gene is TRBJ1-5, the V gene TRBV6-6; D perhaps matches TRBD1 (5 bases). Germline CDR1 reads MNHNY; CDR2 reads SVGAGI (reference sequence). The CDR3 is 14 amino acids. The V end was cut by 7 bases, the J end by 4 bases, with 14 bases between. CDR3 amino acids: CASNRQTENQPQHF. The CDR3 bases are TGTGCCAGCAACCGACAGACCGAAAATCAGCCCCAGCATTTT.

V and J are TRBV14 and TRBJ1-6; TRBD1 might be the D (5 bases). V lost 2 bases to trimming and J lost 4 bases, with 12 bases between them. Germline V gives CDR1 SGHDN, CDR2 FVKESK. There are 16 residues in the CDR3. The CDR3 DNA follows: TGTGCCAGCAGCCAAAGGGGAACAGATTATAATTCACCCCTCCACTTT. This translates into CASSQRGTDYNSPLHF.

This clone was counted once. The gene calls are TRBV4-3 and TRBJ2-1, with 11 bases fitting TRBD2. Trimming cost V 4 bases and J 5 bases; bases outside gene matches: 4. CDR3 length: 15 residues. Germline V gene sequence: CDR1 LGHNA, CDR2 YSLEER. The CDR3 DNA reads TGCGCCAGCAGCCGCATACTAGCGGGAGACAATGAGCAGTTCTTC. Translation gives CASSRILAGDNEQFF.

The chain uses TRBV15 and TRBJ1-5; D gene ambiguous. Per germline, CDR1 LNHNV and CDR2 YYDKDF (reference sequence). The CDR3 runs 17 residues. V was clipped by 3 bases and J by 1 base, with 16 bases between them. Here the CDR3 DNA reads TGTGCCACCAGCAGTTCCTTAGCGGCGAGAAGCAATCAGCCCCAGCATTTT. As protein: CATSSSLAARSNQPQHF.

This chain links TRBV7-3 with TRBJ2-1; 8 bases fit TRBD1. The CDR3 runs to 16 residues. The germline V gene has CDR1 SGHTA and CDR2 FQGTGA. The V segment lost 5 bases and the J segment 4 bases; nucleotides outside the gene matches: 10. The CDR3 loop reads CASSPTSWTGYNEQFF. The CDR3 region has the DNA TGTGCCAGCAGCCCAACGTCCTGGACAGGGTACAATGAGCAGTTCTTC.

This rearrangement joins TRBV4-3 to TRBJ2-2, with D unclear. Germline lookup yields CDR1 LGHNA and CDR2 YSLEER. This CDR3 is 14 amino acids long. V lost 4 bases and J 4 bases, leaving 10 bases between the germline ends. CDR3 sequence reads: CASSRLIGTGELFF. CDR3 coding DNA: TGCGCCAGCAGCCGTTTGATCGGCACCGGGGAGCTGTTTTTT.

The CDR3 DNA follows: TGTGCCAGCAGATCGACCGGGACAGGGGGTTACGAGCAGTACTTC. Amino acids: CASRSTGTGGYEQYF. The V gene is TRBV27, the J gene TRBJ2-7; 11 bases align to TRBD1. Germline-derived CDR1 and CDR2 are MNHEY and SMNVEV (reference sequence). The CDR3 consists of 15 residues. The ends lost 6 bases at V and 4 bases at J; junction bases unmatched: 8.

The V call is TRBV27, the J call TRBJ2-1; TRBD2 agrees at 9 bases. The V segment lost 4 bases and the J segment 3 bases; nucleotides outside the gene matches: 7. CDR1 and CDR2 (germline): MNHEY, SMNVEV (reference sequence). The CDR3 is 16 amino acids. CDR3 coding DNA: TGTGCCAGCAGTTCGAGACTAGCGGAGAGCTACAATGAGCAGTTCTTC. This encodes CASSSRLAESYNEQFF.

Only one count was recorded for this clone. The genes are TRBV5-1 and TRBJ2-7; TRBD1 agrees at 10 bases. The CDR3 has 14 residues. With 4 bases clipped from V and 3 bases from J, the junction kept 4 bases outside the gene matches. CDR1 SGHRS and CDR2 YFSETQ come from the germline V gene. CDR3 amino acids: CASSRGQGFYEQYF. The CDR3 DNA reads as TGCGCCAGCAGCAGGGGACAGGGGTTCTACGAGCAGTACTTC.

V gene TRBV12-3 or TRBV12-4 combines with J gene TRBJ2-2; TRBD1 might be the D (6 bases). V was clipped by 11 bases and J by 4 bases, with 8 bases between them. CDR3 size: 11 residues. The CDR3 DNA sequence: TGTGCCCAGGGGTCCACCGGGGAGCTGTTTTTT. Its translation is CAQGSTGELFF.

This clone is a singleton in its sample. The chain employs TRBV9 and TRBJ2-7, with D unresolved. The CDR3 totals 13 residues. V lost 1 base and J 5 bases, leaving 10 bases between the germline ends. Per the germline V gene, CDR1 is SGDLS and CDR2 is YYNGEE. Here the CDR3 DNA reads TGTGCCAGCAGCGTAAGTATGGAGCACGAGCAGTACTTC. Amino acids: CASSVSMEHEQYF.

The rearrangement uses TRBV18 and TRBJ1-3; tentative D call: TRBD1 (6 bases). The CDR3 loop spans 16 amino acids. Germline-derived CDR1 and CDR2 are KGHSH and LQKENI. Trimming cost V 5 bases and J 0 bases, with 14 bases left between them. The CDR3 DNA follows: TGTGCCAGCTCAGCCATGGACAGTGCCTCTGGAAACACCATATATTTT. Encoded protein: CASSAMDSASGNTIYF.

The rearrangement joins TRBV28 to TRBJ2-7, with D possibly TRBD2 on 7 matching bases. CDR3 length: 10 residues. Germline values: CDR1 MDHEN, CDR2 SYDVKM. The CDR3 nucleotides are TGTTGGGGGGGGCTATACGAGCAGTACTTC. This translates into CWGGLYEQYF.

This clone was picked up a small number of times. V gene TRBV19 combines with J gene TRBJ1-2; 10 nucleotides match TRBD1. Trimming removed 5 bases from V and 5 bases from J; junction bases left unmatched: 14. Looked up from germline, CDR1 is LNHDA and CDR2 is SQIVND (reference sequence). CDR3 size: 17 residues. The CDR3 reads CASSYRDRGLAEYGYTF. CDR3 sequence (DNA): TGTGCCAGTAGTTACCGGGACAGGGGATTGGCAGAGTATGGCTACACCTTC.

The V gene is TRBV7-2, the J gene TRBJ2-7; TRBD1 might be the D (6 bases). Germline V gene sequence: CDR1 SGHTA, CDR2 FQGNSA. The germline V and J ends were trimmed by 6 bases and 7 bases, with 19 bases remaining between them. CDR3 length: 14 amino acids. CDR3 nucleotides: TGTGCCAGCAGGAGCCGGGACACTGGATTGGAGCAGTACTTC. Its translation is CASRSRDTGLEQYF.

The gene calls are TRBV9 and TRBJ1-1; 10 bases fit TRBD1. The CDR3 contains 17 residues. Germline loops: CDR1 SGDLS, CDR2 YYNGEE. After removal of 4 bases from V and 4 bases from J, the junction contained 13 bases not matched to a gene. The CDR3 region has the DNA TGTGCCAGCAGCCCCGGGACAGGGGTAAATCCGGGCACTGAAGCTTTCTTT. Translated, it gives CASSPGTGVNPGTEAFF.

This clone was counted once. The chain has TRBV28 and TRBJ1-1; D ambiguous. The CDR3 spans 12 residues. The ends were cut back, 3 bases at V and 9 bases at J, with 11 bases in the middle. CDR1 and CDR2 (germline): MDHEN, SYDVKM. CDR3 sequence reads: CASSLDSKKAFF. The DNA for the CDR3 is TGTGCCAGCAGTTTGGACTCAAAGAAAGCTTTCTTT. Together with reference TRBV28 and TRBJ1-1, the CDR3 gives the full variable domain: DVKVTQSSRYLVKRTGEKVFLECVQDMDHENMFWYRQDPGLGLRLIYFSYDVKMKEKGDIPEGYSVSREKKERFSLILESASTNQTSMYLCASSLDSKKAFFGQGTRLTVV.